This TCR beta chain was found in a study of blood T cell repertoires in COVID-19. This CDR3 is 17 amino acids long. V was clipped by 3 bases and J by 8 bases; unmatched bases: 10. Germline V gene data show CDR1 as SGHTA and CDR2 as FQGNSA. This clone has at least ten counts. Per the study methods: Amplified reference gene primers provided the basis for estimating nucleated cell counts. Repertoires were generated with immunoSEQ multiplex PCR, while TCRdb's copy carries only in-frame clones and drops some. V and J calls and clone size are those listed in that table; D and trimming were worked out from the DNA. The sample has over 100,000 clones; around four fifths are singletons.

Source material: peripheral blood. The TCR was taken from a man in his 60s with active or convalescent COVID-19. The V gene is TRBV7-2, the J gene TRBJ2-1; TRBD2 matches at 13 bases. CDR3 in amino acids: CASSFLLAGGRSDEQFF. For the CDR3, the DNA is TGTGCCAGCAGCTTTTTACTAGCGGGAGGGCGTAGTGATGAGCAGTTCTTC.